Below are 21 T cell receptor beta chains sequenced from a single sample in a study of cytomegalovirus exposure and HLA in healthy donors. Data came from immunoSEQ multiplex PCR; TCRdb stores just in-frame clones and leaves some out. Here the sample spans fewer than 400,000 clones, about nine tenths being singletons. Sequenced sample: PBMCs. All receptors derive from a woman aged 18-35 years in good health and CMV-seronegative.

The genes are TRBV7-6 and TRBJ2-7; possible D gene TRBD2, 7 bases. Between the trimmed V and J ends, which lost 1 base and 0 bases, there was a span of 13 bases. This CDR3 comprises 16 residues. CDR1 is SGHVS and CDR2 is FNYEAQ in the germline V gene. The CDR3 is CASSLGAGGASYEQYF. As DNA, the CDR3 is TGTGCCAGCAGCTTAGGGGCTGGGGGGGCCTCCTACGAGCAGTACTTC.

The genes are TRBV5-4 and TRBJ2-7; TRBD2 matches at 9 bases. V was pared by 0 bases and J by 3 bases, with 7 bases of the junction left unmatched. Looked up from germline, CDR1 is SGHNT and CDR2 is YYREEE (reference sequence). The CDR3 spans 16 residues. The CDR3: CASSLGSGSVGYEQYF. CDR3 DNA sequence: TGTGCCAGCAGCTTGGGTAGCGGGAGTGTAGGCTACGAGCAGTACTTC.

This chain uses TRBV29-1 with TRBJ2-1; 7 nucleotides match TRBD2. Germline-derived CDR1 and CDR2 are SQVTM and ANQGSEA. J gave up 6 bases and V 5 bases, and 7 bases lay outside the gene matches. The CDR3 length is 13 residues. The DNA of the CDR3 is TGCAGCGTTAAAGGACTAGTTTTCAATGAGCAGTTCTTC. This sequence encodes CSVKGLVFNEQFF.

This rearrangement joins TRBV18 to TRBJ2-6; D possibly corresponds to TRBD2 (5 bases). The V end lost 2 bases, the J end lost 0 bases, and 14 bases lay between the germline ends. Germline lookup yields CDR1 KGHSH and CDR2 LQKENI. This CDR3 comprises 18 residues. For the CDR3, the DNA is TGTGCCAGCTCACCAAGTCGGGTTCGGGGCTCTGGGGCCAACGTCCTGACTTTC. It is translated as CASSPSRVRGSGANVLTF.

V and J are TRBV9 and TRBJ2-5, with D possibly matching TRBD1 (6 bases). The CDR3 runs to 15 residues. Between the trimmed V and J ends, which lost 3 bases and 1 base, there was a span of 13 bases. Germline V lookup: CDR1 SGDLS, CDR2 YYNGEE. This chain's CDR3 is CASSGQQGIQETQYF. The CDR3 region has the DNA TGTGCCAGCAGCGGCCAACAGGGTATCCAAGAGACCCAGTACTTC.

CDR3 in amino acids: CASSPPTSGRRHEQFF. The CDR3 nucleotides read TGTGCCAGCAGCCCGCCGACTAGCGGGAGGAGGCATGAGCAGTTCTTC. The chain joins TRBV7-2 to TRBJ2-1; 13 positions match TRBD2. J lost 8 bases, V lost 5 bases, and 9 bases had no gene match. The CDR3 has 16 amino acids. Germline CDR1 and CDR2: SGHTA and FQGNSA.

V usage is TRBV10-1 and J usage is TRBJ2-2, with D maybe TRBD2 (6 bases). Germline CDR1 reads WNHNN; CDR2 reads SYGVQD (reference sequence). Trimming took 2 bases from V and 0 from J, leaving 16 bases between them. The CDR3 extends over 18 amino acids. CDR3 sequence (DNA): TGCGCCAGCAGTGAGCCGGATTCGGCGGGGACGAACACCGGGGAGCTGTTTTTT. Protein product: CASSEPDSAGTNTGELFF.

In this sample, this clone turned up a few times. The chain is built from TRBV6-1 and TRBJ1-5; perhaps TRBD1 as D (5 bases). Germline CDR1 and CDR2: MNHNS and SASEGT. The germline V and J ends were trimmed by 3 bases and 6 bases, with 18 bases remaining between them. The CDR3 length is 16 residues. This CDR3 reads CASSDSAGGGFQPQHF. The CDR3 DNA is TGTGCCAGCAGTGATAGCGCTGGGGGGGGATTTCAGCCCCAGCATTTT.

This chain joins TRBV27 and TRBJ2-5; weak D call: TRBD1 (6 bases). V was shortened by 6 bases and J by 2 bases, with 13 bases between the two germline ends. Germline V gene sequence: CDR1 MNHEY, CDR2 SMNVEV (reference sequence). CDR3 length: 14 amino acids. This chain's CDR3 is CASRPGHWQETQYF. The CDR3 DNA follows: TGTGCCAGCAGGCCGGGACATTGGCAAGAGACCCAGTACTTC.

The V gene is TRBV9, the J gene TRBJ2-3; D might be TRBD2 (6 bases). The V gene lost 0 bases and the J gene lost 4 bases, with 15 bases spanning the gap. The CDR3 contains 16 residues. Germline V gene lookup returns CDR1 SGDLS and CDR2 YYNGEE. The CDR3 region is CASSVGGMDESDTQYF. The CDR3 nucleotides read TGTGCCAGCAGCGTAGGCGGGATGGATGAGTCAGATACGCAGTATTTT.

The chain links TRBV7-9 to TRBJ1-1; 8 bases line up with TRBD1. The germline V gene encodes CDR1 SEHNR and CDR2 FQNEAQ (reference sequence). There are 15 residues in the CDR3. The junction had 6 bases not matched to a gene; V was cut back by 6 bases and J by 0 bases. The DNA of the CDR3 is TGTGCCAGCAGGAGAGGGACAGGTGTGAACACTGAAGCTTTCTTT. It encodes CASRRGTGVNTEAFF.

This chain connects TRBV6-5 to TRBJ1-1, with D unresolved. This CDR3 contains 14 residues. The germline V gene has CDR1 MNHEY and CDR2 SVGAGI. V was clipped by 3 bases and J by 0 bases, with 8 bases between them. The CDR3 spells CASSYRRVNTEAFF. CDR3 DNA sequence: TGTGCCAGCAGTTATAGGAGGGTGAACACTGAAGCTTTCTTT.

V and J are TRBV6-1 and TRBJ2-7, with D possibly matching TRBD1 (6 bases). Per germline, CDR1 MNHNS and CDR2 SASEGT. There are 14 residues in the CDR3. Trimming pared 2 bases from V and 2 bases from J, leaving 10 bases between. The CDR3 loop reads CASSERQETYEQYF. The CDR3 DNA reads TGTGCCAGCAGTGAAAGACAGGAAACCTACGAGCAGTACTTC.

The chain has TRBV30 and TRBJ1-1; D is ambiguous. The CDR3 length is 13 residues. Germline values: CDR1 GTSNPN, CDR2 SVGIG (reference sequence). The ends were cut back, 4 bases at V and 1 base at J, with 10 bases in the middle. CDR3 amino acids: CAWTRNRNTEAFF. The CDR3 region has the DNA TGTGCCTGGACCCGAAACAGGAACACTGAAGCTTTCTTT.

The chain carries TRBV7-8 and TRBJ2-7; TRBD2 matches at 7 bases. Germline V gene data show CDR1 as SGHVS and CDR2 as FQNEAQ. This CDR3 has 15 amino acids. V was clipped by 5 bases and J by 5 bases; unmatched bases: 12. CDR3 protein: CASSPGHLGRNEQYF. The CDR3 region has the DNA TGTGCCAGCAGCCCGGGGCACCTCGGGAGGAACGAGCAGTACTTC.

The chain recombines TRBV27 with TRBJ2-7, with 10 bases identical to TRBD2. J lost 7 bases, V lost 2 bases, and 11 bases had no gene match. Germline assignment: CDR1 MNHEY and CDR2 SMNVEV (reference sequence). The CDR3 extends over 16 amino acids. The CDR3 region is CASSLNPRTSGTEQYF. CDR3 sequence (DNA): TGTGCCAGCAGTTTAAACCCCCGGACTAGCGGAACAGAGCAGTACTTC.

In DNA form, the CDR3 reads TGCGCCAGCCAACCGGGACTAGTAGGTACCGGGGAGCTGTTTTTT. This sequence encodes CASQPGLVGTGELFF. The rearrangement uses TRBV5-1 and TRBJ2-2, with TRBD2 identical over 8 bases. The CDR3 is 15 amino acids. V trimming: 7 bases; J trimming: 5 bases; junction bases outside the gene matches: 10. In germline, CDR1 is SGHRS, CDR2 YFSETQ.

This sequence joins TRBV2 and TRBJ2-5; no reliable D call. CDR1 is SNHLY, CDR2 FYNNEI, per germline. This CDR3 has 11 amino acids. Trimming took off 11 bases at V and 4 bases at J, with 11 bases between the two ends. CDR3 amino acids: CAHSPGETQYF. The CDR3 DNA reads TGTGCCCACTCGCCAGGAGAGACCCAGTACTTC.

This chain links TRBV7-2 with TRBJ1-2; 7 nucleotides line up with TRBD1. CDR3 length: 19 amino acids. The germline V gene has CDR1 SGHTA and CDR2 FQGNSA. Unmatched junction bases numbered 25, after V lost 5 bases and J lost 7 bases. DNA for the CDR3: TGTGCCAGCAGCGTCGGTATTCGCCATGGAATTGGACAGGCGGGTGGCTACACCTTC. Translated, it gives CASSVGIRHGIGQAGGYTF.

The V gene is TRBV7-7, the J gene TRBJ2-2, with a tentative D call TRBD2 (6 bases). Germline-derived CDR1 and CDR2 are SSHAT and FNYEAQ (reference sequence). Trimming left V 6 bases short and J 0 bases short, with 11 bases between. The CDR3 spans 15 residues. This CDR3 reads CASRGGAANTGELFF. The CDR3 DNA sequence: TGTGCCAGCAGAGGCGGGGCGGCGAACACCGGGGAGCTGTTTTTT.

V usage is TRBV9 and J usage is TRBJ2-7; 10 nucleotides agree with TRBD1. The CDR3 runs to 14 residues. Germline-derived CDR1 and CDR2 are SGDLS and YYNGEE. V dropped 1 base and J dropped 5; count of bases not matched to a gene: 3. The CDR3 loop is CASSVLGTGDEQYF. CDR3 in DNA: TGTGCCAGCAGCGTATTAGGGACAGGGGACGAGCAGTACTTC. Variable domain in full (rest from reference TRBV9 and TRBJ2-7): DSGVTQTPKHLITATGQRVTLRCSPRSGDLSVYWYQQSLDQGLQFLIQYYNGEERAKGNILERFSAQQFPDLHSELNLSSLELGDSALYFCASSVLGTGDEQYFGPGTRLTVT.